This T cell receptor beta chain was captured in a study of identical twins (dated by TCRdb to the mid-2010s). About the full investigation: The study deep-sequenced TCR alpha and beta repertoires from monozygotic twins, unrelated adults of various ages and cord blood to test whether fetal clonotypes persist. To rule out contamination, the twin experiments were replicated at different times with different library preparation protocols.

Results the study describes overall, beyond this receptor: Compared with coincidental sharing between unrelated individuals, an excess of low generation-probability sequences was observed among out-of-frame TCR alpha sequences shared between twins. In monozygotic twins, out-of-frame TCR alpha sharing was systematically underestimated by recombination models, although the models agreed with sharing between unrelated individuals. In beta out-of-frame sequences, excess twin sharing was weaker, because having fewer shared sequences lowered the signal-to-noise ratio. Zero-insertion analyses could be partly confounded by invariant T cells such as MAIT and iNKT, although diverse VJ usage argued against such confounding for most clonotypes. Abundant cord blood beta clonotypes carried fewer insertions; young adult naive repertoires showed a weaker similar trend, while memory repertoires showed none. Conclusions relied on cross-sectional statistical analysis, since the same donors could not be followed over many years.

Ends trimmed: V by 7 bases, J by 6 bases; bases unmatched to a gene: 12. From its cysteine to its phenylalanine, the CDR3 spans 16 amino acids. Only CDR3 DNA remains: 48 bases, in frame from the first base. Every donor was a healthy Caucasian. Three pairs of female monozygotic twins, all aged about 18 to 30 years, made up the twin cohort. Positive isolation kits from Invitrogen were used to isolate CD4+ and CD8+ T cell populations. Preparation of the library involved 5' RACE. Sequencing relied on an Illumina HiSeq 2000. Template switching added a universal primer binding site, and the final cDNA carried a unique molecular identifier that allowed TCR cDNA molecules to be counted accurately. Specific primers in the conserved constant-segment region were used to synthesize first-strand cDNA for TCR alpha and beta chains. To control for contamination, each cDNA library was double barcoded with a SMART-Mk sample barcode plus Illumina barcodes. TruSeq adapter sequences along with Illumina sample barcodes were introduced in two successive PCR steps. The TCR alpha and beta cDNA libraries were sequenced on the Illumina HiSeq platform using custom primers. The authors' analysis ran thus. Unique molecular identifiers were extracted from raw reads with MiGEC, and CDR3 positions were determined with MiXCR. For each individual, recombination models were inferred using an EM algorithm with the repgenHMM and IGoR tools. The analysis of shared clonotypes was done with the tcR package in R, with sharing normalized by the product of cloneset sizes. To study raw recombination free of thymic and clonal selection effects, out-of-frame nonproductive sequences were analyzed. TCRdb cleaned the public reads at Q25 with fastp, built clones with MiXCR and kept in-frame beta chains. When rows share a CDR3 protein, they turn into one entry using the most common DNA and genes. These V and J calls originate from TCRdb's pipeline instead of the authors' own analysis. The table for this sample lists about 530,000 distinct CDR3 sequences; about 22% of them were counted only once. The ten most abundant clones make up 0.4% to 0.6% of the sample.

This clonotype was seen more than once but under ten times. What this receptor recognizes is not known. Base qualities were left out, and no much larger clone turns up one base away. These data are also associated with another study on yellow fever vaccine responses in identical twins. The other study reports the following: According to the authors, the vaccine-induced T cell response in identical twins seemed to be partly convergent and partly specific to each individual. In identical twins, the study followed T cell clones that responded to the vaccine with precision.

Sample: CD4+ T cells sorted from blood. Here the chain combines TRBV12-3 or TRBV12-4 and TRBJ2-3; 11 middle bases align to TRBD2. The source is a young woman in good health. The DNA reads TGTGCCAGCACCGTAGCGGGAGGGCCCGCCGGCGATACGCAGTATTTT. Its translation reads: CASTVAGGPAGDTQYF.